Below, 10 T cell receptor beta chains from the same sample are listed, as sequenced in a study of T cell responses to AZD1222 COVID-19 vaccine. Using immunoSEQ multiplex PCR, the repertoire was profiled, and TCRdb retains in-frame clones only, with some absent. Here the sample spans approximately 94,000 clones, about 87% being singletons. The sample in question was peripheral blood, obtained on day 0 of AZD1222 vaccination. The source of these receptors is an adult in good health.

The rearrangement uses TRBV9 and TRBJ1-3, with D perhaps TRBD1 (5 bases). The germline V and J ends were trimmed by 4 bases and 0 bases, with 17 bases remaining between them. The CDR3 runs 17 residues. Per germline, CDR1 SGDLS and CDR2 YYNGEE. In DNA, the CDR3 is TGTGCCAGCAGCCCAGGGCCCGGGACGGGCTCTGGAAACACCATATATTTT. Amino acid sequence: CASSPGPGTGSGNTIYF.

The gene calls are TRBV11-2 and TRBJ1-5, with 9 bases that match TRBD1. The length of the CDR3 is 16 residues. Looked up from germline, CDR1 is SGHAT and CDR2 is FQNNGV. Trimming removed 0 bases from V and 0 bases from J; junction bases left unmatched: 0. The CDR3 loop reads CASSLETGGSNQPQHF. As DNA, the CDR3 is TGTGCCAGCAGCTTAGAGACAGGGGGTAGCAATCAGCCCCAGCATTTT.

The rearrangement links TRBV7-8 to TRBJ1-3; tentative D call: TRBD1 (5 bases). With 3 bases removed from V and 0 bases from J, the gap between germline ends came to 9 bases. This CDR3 contains 15 residues. Germline CDR1 and CDR2: SGHVS and FQNEAQ. CDR3 region: CASSFQGLSGNTIYF. CDR3 sequence (DNA): TGTGCCAGCAGCTTCCAGGGCCTCTCTGGAAACACCATATATTTT.

The CDR3 DNA sequence: TGTGCCAGTAGTCTAGCAGGGGGTTTTAGCAATCAGCCCCAGCATTTT. Protein: CASSLAGGFSNQPQHF. V usage is TRBV19 and J usage is TRBJ1-5; 7 bases map to TRBD1. The CDR3 has 16 amino acids. V gave up 5 bases and J gave up 0 bases; unmatched junction bases: 7. The germline V gene encodes CDR1 LNHDA and CDR2 SQIVND (reference sequence).

The chain uses TRBV4-1 and TRBJ1-2; TRBD1 agrees at 7 bases. In germline, CDR1 is MGHRA, CDR2 YSYEKL. There are 17 residues in the CDR3. Trimming at V came to 3 bases and at J to 5 bases, leaving 15 bases not matched to a gene. The DNA for the CDR3 is TGCGCCAGCAGCCACCGGCGGGACAGAACGAGTCAGTATGGCTACACCTTC. This encodes CASSHRRDRTSQYGYTF.

The V call is TRBV27, the J call TRBJ1-1; no definite D call. This CDR3 is 15 amino acids long. Germline loops: CDR1 MNHEY, CDR2 SMNVEV (reference sequence). V was pared by 2 bases and J by 2 bases, with 12 bases between. CDR3 DNA: TGTGCCAGCAGTTTAGGTTCTGGGTTAAACACTGAAGCTTTCTTT. This codes for CASSLGSGLNTEAFF.

This chain links TRBV5-4 with TRBJ1-4; a weak D match, TRBD1 (5 bases). This CDR3 is built from 14 residues. The V gene lost 5 bases and the J gene lost 4 bases, with 12 bases spanning the gap. Germline lookup yields CDR1 SGHNT and CDR2 YYREEE (reference sequence). For the CDR3, the DNA is TGTGCCAGCAGTAGGGGACTGCGTAATGAAAAACTGTTTTTT. Amino acids: CASSRGLRNEKLFF.

For this clone: The sample carries other DNA sequences with the same CDR3. The V and J genes are TRBV7-9 and TRBJ1-1, with D maybe TRBD1 (5 bases). The V gene lost 3 bases and the J gene lost 0 bases, with 8 bases spanning the gap. CDR1 and CDR2 (germline): SEHNR, FQNEAQ (reference sequence). The CDR3 covers 14 residues. CDR3 amino acids: CASSLGQMNTEAFF. In DNA form, the CDR3 reads TGTGCCAGCAGCTTGGGGCAGATGAACACTGAAGCTTTCTTT.

The chain has TRBV18 and TRBJ2-6; D is uncertain. Trimming shortened V by 2 bases and J by 4 bases, and 12 bases separated the two germline ends. Germline lookup yields CDR1 KGHSH and CDR2 LQKENI. CDR3 size: 16 residues. CDR3 region: CASSPSPLSGANVLTF. CDR3 nucleotide sequence: TGTGCCAGCTCACCAAGCCCACTAAGCGGGGCCAACGTCCTGACTTTC.

The chain is built from TRBV2 and TRBJ1-2; D unclear. The V and J ends lost 7 bases and 7 bases respectively, with 16 bases between them. The CDR3 runs to 13 residues. Germline V gene sequence: CDR1 SNHLY, CDR2 FYNNEI. The CDR3 reads CASTEIPVSGYTF. As DNA, the CDR3 is TGTGCCAGCACCGAGATCCCGGTGAGTGGCTACACCTTC.